This note documents a single TCR beta chain sequence. Its specificity is unknown. These data are taken from a study of cytomegalovirus exposure and HLA in healthy donors. About the research overall: An early release of data contained 80 million to 85 million unique TCRs, which came from HLA-typed donors. Findings of the study overall: Several V segments, TRBV6-2 and TRBV6-3 among them, could not be told apart and were dropped. Most CMV-associated TCR beta chains were later found to appear HLA-restricted.

Germline V CDR1 and CDR2: MNHEY, SVGAGI. The CDR3 contains 15 residues. Trimming removed 0 bases from V and 3 bases from J, with 9 bases in between. PCR involved 60 Vbeta and 13 Jbeta primers. Sequenced by immunoSEQ multiplex PCR; TCRdb stores in-frame clones only, minus some. The repertoire has about 160,000 clones, roughly four fifths of them found once; the top ten carry about 10%. The sample consisted of PBMCs. This chain links TRBV6-5 with TRBJ2-1; weak D call: TRBD1 (5 bases). The sequence derives from a man aged 50 to 59 in good health and CMV-seropositive. The CDR3 nucleotides read TGTGCCAGCAGTTACTCTCCGCAGGGCTACAATGAGCAGTTCTTC. The encoded protein is CASSYSPQGYNEQFF.